This record covers a single T cell receptor (beta chain). The target antigen is unknown. Trimming cost V 6 bases and J 2 bases; bases outside gene matches: 6. The CDR3 loop spans 14 amino acids. Germline CDR1 reads ENHRY; CDR2 reads SYGVKD. Primers for the PCR totalled 60 Vbeta and 13 Jbeta. The data were produced by immunoSEQ multiplex PCR, yet TCRdb's version contains in-frame clones alone and is incomplete. Its clone listing holds 130,000 to 150,000 clones. The data belong to a study of cytomegalovirus exposure and HLA in healthy donors. The study's findings and limits: Because they were indistinguishable, some V segments, including TRBV6-2 and TRBV6-3, were excluded. A later analysis, which compared TCR beta chains of equal frequency, found the HLA-associated ones more clonally expanded. It was taken for granted in presence/absence analyses that sequencing depth across donors was roughly uniform. CMV serostatus stood as the only immune exposure information on hand.

Sequenced input: PBMCs. The chain has TRBV10-3 and TRBJ1-2, with 7 nucleotides matching TRBD1. The TCR comes from a middle-aged man in good health and CMV-seronegative. The CDR3 sequence is CAIRETGTNYGYTF. The DNA of the CDR3 is TGTGCCATCAGGGAGACAGGGACCAACTATGGCTACACCTTC.